These 14 T cell receptor beta chains share one sample of origin, sequenced in a study of CD8 T cells in ankylosing spondylitis. TCRdb processed the 5' RACE reads anew with MiXCR; each CDR3 protein has one entry. The table shows approximately 220,000 distinct CDR3 sequences, with roughly a tenth occurring only once. The sequenced sample consisted of blood, either unsorted or a sorted T cell fraction (not recorded which). These TCRs come from a male donor with ankylosing spondylitis or in good health (not recorded which).

At least ten counts were recorded for this clonotype. The chain uses TRBV7-6 and TRBJ2-1; D is uncertain. CDR1 SGHVS and CDR2 FNYEAQ come from the germline V gene. The length of the CDR3 is 15 residues. The germline V and J ends were trimmed by 5 bases and 6 bases, with 17 bases remaining between them. DNA for the CDR3: TGTGCCAGCAGCCCGACGGCAGCTCCAATCAATGAGCAGTTCTTC. Amino acids: CASSPTAAPINEQFF.

This clonotype was detected many times. The chain combines TRBV7-8 with TRBJ1-1; D is perhaps TRBD1 (6 bases). In germline, CDR1 is SGHVS, CDR2 FQNEAQ. The CDR3 has 15 residues. V lost 2 bases, J lost 1 base, and 11 bases lay in between. The CDR3 loop reads CASSLSGQKNTEAFF. CDR3 DNA: TGTGCCAGCAGCTTATCAGGACAGAAGAACACTGAAGCTTTCTTT.

This clonotype was seen repeatedly, ten times or more. The rearrangement links TRBV5-1 to TRBJ1-2; D is unresolved. V lost 4 bases to trimming and J lost 8 bases, with 18 bases between them. The CDR3 consists of 14 residues. The V gene's germline CDR1 is SGHRS and CDR2 YFSETQ. For the CDR3, the DNA is TGCGCCAGCAGCCCGGCGACGGCTACCTTAGGCTACACCTTC. Translated, it gives CASSPATATLGYTF.

This clonotype was seen ten or more times. This chain connects TRBV12-3 or TRBV12-4 to TRBJ2-3; 11 nucleotides line up with TRBD2. V lost 5 bases, J lost 1 base, and 2 bases stayed unmatched. The CDR3 covers 15 residues. CDR3 amino acids: CASSQLAGGTDTQYF. CDR3 bases: TGTGCCAGCAGTCAACTAGCGGGGGGCACAGATACGCAGTATTTT.

The chain has TRBV3-1 and TRBJ2-6; D call uncertain. The CDR3 totals 14 residues. The germline V gene encodes CDR1 LGHDT and CDR2 YNNKEL (reference sequence). V lost 1 base, J lost 2 bases, and 3 bases lay in between. The CDR3 DNA is TGTGCCAGCAGCCAAGTCCCTGGGGCCAACGTCCTGACTTTC. Amino acids: CASSQVPGANVLTF.

In this sample, this clonotype turned up many times. V is TRBV5-1 and J is TRBJ2-5; 10 bases align to TRBD2. Germline V gives CDR1 SGHRS, CDR2 YFSETQ. Germline trimming cut 3 bases from V and 4 bases from J; bases unmatched to any gene: 6. The length of the CDR3 is 15 residues. The CDR3 region is CASSSGLATLETQYF. CDR3 sequence (DNA): TGCGCCAGCAGCTCGGGACTAGCGACGTTAGAGACCCAGTACTTC.

V is TRBV5-1 and J is TRBJ2-5, with D hard to call. V was cut by 3 bases and J by 2 bases, with 11 bases left in between. This CDR3 is 14 amino acids long. Germline-derived CDR1 and CDR2 are SGHRS and YFSETQ. CDR3 DNA sequence: TGCGCCAGCAGCTCAACAGTGGGACAAGAGACCCAGTACTTC. Protein product: CASSSTVGQETQYF.

The table lists this clonotype with many counts. The V call is TRBV18, the J call TRBJ1-5; a weak D match, TRBD1 (5 bases). The CDR3 contains 18 residues. Trimming removed 5 bases at V and 3 bases at J, with 23 bases between. CDR1 KGHSH and CDR2 LQKENI come from the germline V gene. The DNA of the CDR3 is TGTGCCAGCTCAAGCCAGTCCGGGACCAGCGCAGTCAATCAGCCCCAGCATTTT. It encodes CASSSQSGTSAVNQPQHF.

CDR3 in amino acids: CASSPGGQRGIETQYF. The CDR3 nucleotides are TGTGCCAGCAGCCCCGGCGGTCAGCGGGGGATCGAGACCCAGTACTTC. The chain combines TRBV21-1 with TRBJ2-5; the D call TRBD2 from the table was never checked on the DNA. TRBV21-1 is annotated as a pseudogene. The CDR3 length is 16 residues.

This clonotype turned up a few times. This sequence joins TRBV7-2 and TRBJ1-2, with 7 nucleotides matching TRBD1. The CDR3 is 13 residues long. The J segment lost 8 bases and the V segment lost 4 bases, leaving 7 bases of the junction unmatched. CDR1 SGHTA and CDR2 FQGNSA come from the germline V gene. CDR3 residues: CASSSDRVVGYTF. In DNA form, the CDR3 reads TGTGCCAGCAGCTCAGACAGGGTCGTGGGCTACACCTTC.

This clonotype was seen many times. The chain carries TRBV20-1 and TRBJ2-3; TRBD2 aligns across 7 bases. J gave up 0 bases and V 4 bases, and 4 bases lay outside the gene matches. This CDR3 has 14 residues. Germline assignment: CDR1 DFQATT and CDR2 SNEGSKA (reference sequence). As DNA, the CDR3 is TGCAGTGCTAACCCGGGGGGTAGCACAGATACGCAGTATTTT. Amino acids: CSANPGGSTDTQYF.

This clonotype was seen at least ten times. The chain couples TRBV7-9 to TRBJ2-6; D is unresolved. Trimming stripped 5 bases from V and 4 bases from J, with 9 bases between. Germline V CDR1 and CDR2: SEHNR, FQNEAQ (reference sequence). This CDR3 has 14 amino acids. CDR3 in DNA: TGTGCCAGCAGCCCACAGACAGGGGCCAACGTCCTGACTTTC. Protein: CASSPQTGANVLTF.

This clonotype was counted between two and nine times. A read error may account for a junction end that differs from germline. CDR3 sequence reads: CASTHRGLRGVRIYGYTF. For the CDR3, the DNA is TGTGCTAGCACTCACCGCGGGCTCAGGGGGGTAAGAATCTATGGCTACACCTTC. The chain recombines TRBV7-7 with TRBJ1-2; 7 positions agree with TRBD1. Germline values: CDR1 SSHAT, CDR2 FNYEAQ (reference sequence). The CDR3 consists of 18 residues.

This clonotype has a count of ten or more. The rearrangement uses TRBV20-1 and TRBJ2-7; D might be TRBD1 or TRBD2, each matching 6 bases. Germline-derived CDR1 and CDR2 are DFQATT and SNEGSKA (reference sequence). Between the trimmed V and J ends, which lost 6 bases and 3 bases, there was a span of 21 bases. The CDR3 loop spans 15 amino acids. CDR3 nucleotide sequence: TGCAGTGCCGCACCCGGGGGCCGAAAGGGCTACGAGCAGTACTTC. Translating gives CSAAPGGRKGYEQYF.